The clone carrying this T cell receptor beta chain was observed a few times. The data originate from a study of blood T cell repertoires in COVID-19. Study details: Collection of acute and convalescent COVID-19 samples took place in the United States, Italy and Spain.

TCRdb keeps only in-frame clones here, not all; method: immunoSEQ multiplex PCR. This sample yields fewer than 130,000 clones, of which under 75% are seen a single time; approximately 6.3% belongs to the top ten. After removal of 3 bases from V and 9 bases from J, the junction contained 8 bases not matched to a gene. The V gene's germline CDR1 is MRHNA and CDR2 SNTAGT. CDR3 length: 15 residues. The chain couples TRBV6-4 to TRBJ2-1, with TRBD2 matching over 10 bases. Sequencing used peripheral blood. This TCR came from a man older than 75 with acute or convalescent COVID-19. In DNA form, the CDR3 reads TGTGCCAGCAGTGATGAGGCTAGCGGGAGTAGTGAGCAGTTCTTC. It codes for CASSDEASGSSEQFF.